This T cell receptor (beta chain) was captured by sequencing in a study of regulatory T cells in long-lasting Graves disease. Findings of the study overall: Relative to newly diagnosed Graves' patients, persistent ones had lower TCR diversity. Shared public clonotypes totalled fewer than 3,000 in persistent patients, compared with around 930 in new patients.

Arm-PCR of CDR3 regions with iRepertoire HTBI primers generated TCR beta libraries. How the authors handled the data: Gene usage covered 62 TRBV and some 13 TRBJ segments. MiXCR, applied by TCRdb to the multiplex PCR reads, yields one record per CDR3 protein. The V and J calls were determined by TCRdb, not by the authors. Altogether 450,000 or so distinct CDR3 sequences are present, about 20% being singletons, with the ten largest covering less than 9%. Turning to this clonotype: The antigen is undetermined.

The time point denotes: persistent/refractory GD, antithyroid drugs over 5 years with positive TRAb. The TCR library used RNA extracted from PBMCs. The sequences come from peripheral blood mononuclear cells (PBMCs), collected when the disease was refractory, from a patient treated with antithyroid drugs. The receptor's source is a female donor with Graves disease.

The CDR3 nucleotides are TGTGCCAGCAGTTCGCTAATCGAGACCCAGTACTTC. It encodes CASSSLIETQYF. This chain joins TRBV28 and TRBJ2-5; no definite D call. Germline lookup yields CDR1 MDHEN and CDR2 SYDVKM. The V gene lost 4 bases and the J gene lost 5 bases, with 8 bases spanning the gap. The CDR3 contains 12 residues.